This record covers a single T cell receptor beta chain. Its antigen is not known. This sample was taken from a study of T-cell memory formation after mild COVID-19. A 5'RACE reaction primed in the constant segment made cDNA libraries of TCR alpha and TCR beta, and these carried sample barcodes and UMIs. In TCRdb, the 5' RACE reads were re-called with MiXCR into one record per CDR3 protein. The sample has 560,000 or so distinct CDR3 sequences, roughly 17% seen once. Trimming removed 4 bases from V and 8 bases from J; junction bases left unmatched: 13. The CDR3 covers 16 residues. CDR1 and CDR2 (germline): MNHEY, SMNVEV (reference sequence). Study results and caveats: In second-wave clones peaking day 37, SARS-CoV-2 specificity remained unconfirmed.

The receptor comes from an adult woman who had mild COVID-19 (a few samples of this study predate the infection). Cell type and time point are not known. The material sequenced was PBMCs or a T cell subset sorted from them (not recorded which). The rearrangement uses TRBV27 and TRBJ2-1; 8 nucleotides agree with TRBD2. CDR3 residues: CASSWPGLRGGDEQFF. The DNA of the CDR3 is TGTGCCAGCAGTTGGCCAGGCCTTCGGGGGGGCGATGAGCAGTTCTTC.